These T cell receptor beta chains were read from a single sample in a study of OX40 agonist ivuxolimab in advanced cancers. Sequencing used immunoSEQ multiplex PCR; TCRdb keeps in-frame clones, though not all of them. This table holds about 64,000 clones, 82% found once. The sample was CD4+ or CD8+ T cells sorted from blood, taken in a trial of the OX40 agonist ivuxolimab. The receptors come from an adult with an advanced solid tumor such as melanoma, head and neck, liver or kidney cancer. Both conserved end residues are part of each CDR3. D genes are given only for firm matches. Expanded clones get a size class; other rows say once, few or many, or leave the size out.

v_gene	j_gene	abundance	d_gene	CDR3nt	CDR3aa
TRBV5-1	TRBJ2-5	NA	TRBD1	TGCGCCAGCAGCCCCGACAGGGGTGGTGAGACCCAGTACTTC	CASSPDRGGETQYF
TRBV2	TRBJ2-1	NA	TRBD2	TGTGCCAGCAAAAGGCCTTATCTAGCGGGGGGCTACAATGAGCAGTTCTTC	CASKRPYLAGGYNEQFF
TRBV5-4	TRBJ1-1	NA	NA	TGTGCCAGCAGCTTGGTAGGCAGGGCCAACACTGAAGCTTTCTTT	CASSLVGRANTEAFF
TRBV7-9	TRBJ2-3	NA	NA	TGTGCCAGCAGCTTAGCGATTGGCGATACGCAGTATTTT	CASSLAIGDTQYF
TRBV7-2	TRBJ2-1	NA	NA	TGTGCCAGCAGCTTAGCGCGGGTGAATGAGCAGTTCTTC	CASSLARVNEQFF
TRBV5-1	TRBJ2-5	NA	NA	TGCGCCAGCAGCTTGGAACGAGGGGCCCAGGAGACCCAGTACTTC	CASSLERGAQETQYF
TRBV11-3	TRBJ1-3	once	TRBD1	TGTGCCAGCAGCTTAATGACAGGGGGTTCTGGAAACACCATATATTTT	CASSLMTGGSGNTIYF
TRBV19	TRBJ2-3	NA	NA	TGTGCCAGTAGTATTTCCTCCAATCCACGAGATACGCAGTATTTT	CASSISSNPRDTQYF
TRBV5-8	TRBJ1-3	NA	NA	TGTGCCAGCATGGGGGCTGGAAACACCATATATTTT	CASMGAGNTIYF
TRBV30	TRBJ1-1	NA	NA	TGTGCCTGGAGTCCCTCCCTTATTTTGGGACTAAGAGACACTGAAGCTTTCTTT	CAWSPSLILGLRDTEAFF
TRBV6-5	TRBJ1-2	NA	TRBD1	TGTGCCAGCAGTGCCGGGACAGGGAGTACCAATGGCTACACCTTC	CASSAGTGSTNGYTF
TRBV10-3	TRBJ2-1	NA	TRBD2	TGTGCCATCAGTGAAGGCGGGGGGGCAAGGAATGAGCAGTTCTTC	CAISEGGGARNEQFF
TRBV7-2	TRBJ1-1	NA	NA	TGTGCCAGCAGTTGGGAGAACACTGAAGCTTTCTTT	CASSWENTEAFF
TRBV6-6	TRBJ2-1	NA	NA	TGTGCCAGCCAGGACCGTCGGGGAAACAATGAGCAGTTCTTC	CASQDRRGNNEQFF
TRBV11-3	TRBJ2-2	NA	NA	TGTGCCAGCAGCTTACAGGATTACACCGGGGAGCTGTTTTTT	CASSLQDYTGELFF
TRBV30	TRBJ2-1	NA	NA	TGTGCCTGGGGGGGTCCAGCCTACAATGAGCAGTTCTTC	CAWGGPAYNEQFF
TRBV5-1	TRBJ2-3	NA	NA	TGCGCCAGCAGCCTACAAAGACACGGGACAGATACGCAGTATTTT	CASSLQRHGTDTQYF
TRBV6-6	TRBJ1-5	few	NA	TGTGCCAGCAGTCAACAGGGCGGGGAGCCCCAGCATTTT	CASSQQGGEPQHF
TRBV19	TRBJ1-5	once	TRBD1	TGTGCCAGTAGTCCGGGACAGTACTTTAGCAATCAGCCCCAGCATTTT	CASSPGQYFSNQPQHF
TRBV27	TRBJ1-1	NA	NA	TGTGCCAGCAGTCTTACGCCTATCAACACTGAAGCTTTCTTT	CASSLTPINTEAFF
TRBV7-2	TRBJ2-1	NA	NA	TGTGCCAGCAGCCAGCAGGGTCGGTCCTACAATGAGCAGTTCTTC	CASSQQGRSYNEQFF
TRBV4-2	TRBJ2-7	few	NA	TGTGCCAGCAGCCAAGATGGCCCGGGAGCCTACGAGCAGTACTTC	CASSQDGPGAYEQYF
TRBV11-3	TRBJ1-2	NA	TRBD1	TGTGCCAGCAGCTTACGACAGGGAAGCTATGGCTACACCTTC	CASSLRQGSYGYTF
TRBV2	TRBJ2-1	NA	TRBD1	TGTGCCAGCGGACCCTTCGGACAGGGGGTATGGAATGAGCAGTTCTTC	CASGPFGQGVWNEQFF
TRBV7-9	TRBJ2-2	NA	NA	TGTGCCAGCACCCCCCTCCAGGGAGACACCGGGGAGCTGTTTTTT	CASTPLQGDTGELFF
TRBV10-1	TRBJ2-6	NA	NA	TGCGCCAGCAGTACCACTCCAAGTCGCACAAAGTCGGGCCAACGTCTGACTTTC	CASSTTPSRTKSGQRLTF
TRBV6-5	TRBJ2-7	NA	NA	TGTGCCAGCAGTTACTGGGGGGCACACGAGCAGTACTTC	CASSYWGAHEQYF
TRBV29-1	TRBJ2-7	NA	TRBD2	TGCAGCGTTGAATTGGGGACGGGAGGCGGGAGGTACGAGCAGTACTTC	CSVELGTGGGRYEQYF
TRBV11-2	TRBJ1-2	NA	NA	TGTGCCAGCAGCTTAGACCGTCACAGCTATGGCTACACCTTC	CASSLDRHSYGYTF
TRBV19	TRBJ2-4	NA	NA	TGTGCCAGTCAATCCAGAGGGACCTCGGGCATTCAGTACTTC	CASQSRGTSGIQYF
TRBV11-2	TRBJ2-1	NA	NA	TGTGCCAGCAGCTTAGATTCTCCCAATGAGCAGTTCTTC	CASSLDSPNEQFF
TRBV19	TRBJ1-1	NA	TRBD1	TGTGCCAGTAGTTCCCGGACAGGGCAGGGGACTGAAGCTTTCTTT	CASSSRTGQGTEAFF
TRBV11-2	TRBJ1-2	NA	NA	TGTGCCAGCAGCTTAGAGGCAGGGGTTTATGGCTACACCTTC	CASSLEAGVYGYTF
TRBV10-2	TRBJ1-3	NA	TRBD1	TGCGCCACCGGGACAGGGAACGGAAACACCATATATTTT	CATGTGNGNTIYF
TRBV4-1	TRBJ2-3	NA	TRBD1	TGCGCCAGCAGCACTCGACAGGGGGGAGATACGCAGTATTTT	CASSTRQGGDTQYF
TRBV2	TRBJ2-4	few	NA	TGTGCCAGCAGTTTCATGGGGGCCAAAAACATTCAGTACTTC	CASSFMGAKNIQYF
TRBV9	TRBJ1-4	once	NA	TGTGCCAGCAGCGTAGATTCTAATGAAAAACTGTTTTTT	CASSVDSNEKLFF
TRBV7-6	TRBJ1-6	NA	NA	TGTGCCAGCAGCTTAAGCCGAGGACTTAATTCACCCCTCCACTTT	CASSLSRGLNSPLHF
TRBV11-3	TRBJ1-4	NA	NA	TGTGCCAGCAGCGTCGGGGCCCAGAATGAAAAACTGTTTTTT	CASSVGAQNEKLFF
TRBV27	TRBJ2-3	NA	TRBD1	TGTGCCAGCAGTGTACAGGGGGCTGGAGATACGCAGTATTTT	CASSVQGAGDTQYF
TRBV10-3	TRBJ2-3	NA	NA	TGTGCCACCGGGGGAGGCACAGATACGCAGTATTTT	CATGGGTDTQYF
TRBV7-3	TRBJ1-1	NA	NA	TGTGCCAGCAGCTTAGCGGGAGGAGGTGTAGCTTTCTTT	CASSLAGGGVAFF
TRBV4-1	TRBJ2-2	NA	NA	TGCGCCAGCAGCCTGTATCCGGAGGGGGACACCGGGGAGCTGTTTTTT	CASSLYPEGDTGELFF
TRBV14	TRBJ2-3	NA	NA	TGTGCCAGCAGCCAAGCGGACCTTACGCAGTATTTT	CASSQADLTQYF
TRBV5-1	TRBJ2-7	NA	TRBD2	TGCGCCAGCAGCTTGGCTGCGGGAGCAATCTACGAGCAGTACTTC	CASSLAAGAIYEQYF
TRBV5-6	TRBJ1-4	NA	TRBD1	TGTGCCAGCAGCCAAACAGGGGTGGTCGGGGAAAAACTGTTTTTT	CASSQTGVVGEKLFF
TRBV7-9	TRBJ2-6	NA	TRBD2	TGTGCCAGCAGCCCCTTCGGGGGGGCCCCCTCTGGGGCCAACGTCCTGACTTTC	CASSPFGGAPSGANVLTF
TRBV7-6	TRBJ1-5	few	NA	TGTGCCAGCAGCTTAGTGGCAGGGAGCGATCAGCCCCAGCATTTT	CASSLVAGSDQPQHF
TRBV5-1	TRBJ2-2	NA	TRBD1	TGCGCCAGCAGCTTTCGGACAGGGGGTAATATCGGGGAGCTGTTTTTT	CASSFRTGGNIGELFF
TRBV30	TRBJ2-3	NA	NA	TGTGCCTGGAGTGTTCCGATGGGGACCACAGATACGCAGTATTTT	CAWSVPMGTTDTQYF